This TCR beta chain was sequenced in a study of blood T cell repertoires in COVID-19. Study context: Italy, Spain and the United States were the sources of the convalescent and acute COVID-19 samples.

The study drew participants aged about 18 to 95 years from 24 US areas. Self-reported history from a screening survey and questionnaire set each donor's cohort. The CDR3 runs 13 residues. CDR1 and CDR2 from the germline V gene are GTSNPN and SVGIG (reference sequence). Trimming stripped 2 bases from V and 0 bases from J, with 7 bases between. Per the study methods: Amplification with reference gene primers provided the estimates of nucleated cell counts. Generated by immunoSEQ multiplex PCR, the TCRdb table keeps only in-frame clones and is missing some. V and J calls and clone size follow that table, whereas D and trimming were derived from the DNA. The profile shows under 150,000 clones, over 75% of them singletons.

The rearrangement uses TRBV30 and TRBJ2-5; weak D call: TRBD1 (5 bases). The clonotype originates from a woman under 40 with acute COVID-19. Material: PBMCs or T cells enriched from blood (not recorded which). CDR3 nucleotide sequence: TGTGCCTGGAGTTTGACAGACCAAGAGACCCAGTACTTC. Translating gives CAWSLTDQETQYF.